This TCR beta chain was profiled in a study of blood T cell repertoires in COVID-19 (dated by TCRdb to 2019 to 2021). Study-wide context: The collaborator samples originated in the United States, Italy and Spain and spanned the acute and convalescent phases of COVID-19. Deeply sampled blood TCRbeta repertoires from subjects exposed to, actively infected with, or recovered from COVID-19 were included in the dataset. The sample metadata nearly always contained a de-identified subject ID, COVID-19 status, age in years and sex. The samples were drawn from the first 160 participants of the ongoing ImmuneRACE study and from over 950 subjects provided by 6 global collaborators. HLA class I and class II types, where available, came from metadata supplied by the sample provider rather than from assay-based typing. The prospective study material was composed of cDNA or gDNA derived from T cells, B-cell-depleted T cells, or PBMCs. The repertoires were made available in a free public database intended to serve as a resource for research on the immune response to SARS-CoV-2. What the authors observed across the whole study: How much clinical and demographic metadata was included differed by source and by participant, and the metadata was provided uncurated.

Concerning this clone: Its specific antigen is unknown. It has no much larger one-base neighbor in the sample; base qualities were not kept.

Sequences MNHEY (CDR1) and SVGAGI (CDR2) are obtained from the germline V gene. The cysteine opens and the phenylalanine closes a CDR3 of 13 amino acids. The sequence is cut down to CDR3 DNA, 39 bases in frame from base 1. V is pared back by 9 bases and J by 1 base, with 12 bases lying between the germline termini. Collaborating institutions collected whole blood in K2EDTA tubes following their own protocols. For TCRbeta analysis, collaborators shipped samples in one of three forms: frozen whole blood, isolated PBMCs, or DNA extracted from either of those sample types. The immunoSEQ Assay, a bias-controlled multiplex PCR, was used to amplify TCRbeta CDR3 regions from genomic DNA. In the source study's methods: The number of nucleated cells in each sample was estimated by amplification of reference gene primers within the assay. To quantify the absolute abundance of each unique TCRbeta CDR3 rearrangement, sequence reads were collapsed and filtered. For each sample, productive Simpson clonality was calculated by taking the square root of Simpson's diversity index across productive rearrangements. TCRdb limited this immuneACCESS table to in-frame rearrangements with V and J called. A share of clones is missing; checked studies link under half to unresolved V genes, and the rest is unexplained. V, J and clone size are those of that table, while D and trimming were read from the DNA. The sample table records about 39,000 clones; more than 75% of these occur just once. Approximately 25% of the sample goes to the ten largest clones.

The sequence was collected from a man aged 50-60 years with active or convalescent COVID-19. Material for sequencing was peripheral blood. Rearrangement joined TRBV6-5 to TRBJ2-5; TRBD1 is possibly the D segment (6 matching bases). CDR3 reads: CASSDRSQETQYF. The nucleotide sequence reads TGTGCCAGTTCAGACAGGTCCCAAGAGACCCAGTACTTC.